This passage covers 19 T cell receptor beta chains from one sample sequenced in a study of T cells in Graves' hyperthyroidism and ophthalmopathy. From RNA transcripts, TCR beta CDR3 regions were amplified. The HTBI primer set drove a first-round RT-PCR of the TCR CDR3. TCRdb reprocessed the multiplex PCR reads with MiXCR, giving one entry per CDR3 protein. The repertoire holds fewer than 450,000 distinct CDR3 sequences, with over 12% as singletons. The sequenced sample was blood. All receptors derive from a man aged 50 to 60 with Graves' ophthalmopathy.

A word on this clonotype: A much larger clone lies a single base off, so this may be a read error. The chain uses TRBV7-9 and TRBJ2-2; D is uncertain. CDR1 and CDR2 (germline): SEHNR, FQNEAQ (reference sequence). There are 14 residues in the CDR3. The CDR3 sequence is CVSSFPVKSGELFF. The CDR3 nucleotides read TGTGTCAGCAGCTTCCCCGTTAAATCCGGGGAGCTGTTTTTT.

This clonotype was detected ten times or more. The rearrangement joins TRBV11-2 to TRBJ2-3; a weak D match, TRBD1 (6 bases). CDR3 length equals 15 residues. Per germline, CDR1 SGHAT and CDR2 FQNNGV. V gave up 5 bases and J gave up 0 bases, with 12 bases separating them. The CDR3, as DNA: TGTGCCAGCAGCCGCAGGGGTGTCAGCACAGATACGCAGTATTTT. Amino acid sequence: CASSRRGVSTDTQYF. Using reference TRBV11-2 and TRBJ2-3 for the parts outside the CDR3, the full variable domain is EAGVAQSPRYKIIEKRQSVAFWCNPISGHATLYWYQQILGQGPKLLIQFQNNGVVDDSQLPKDRFSAERLKGVDSTLKIQPAKLEDSAVYLCASSRRGVSTDTQYFGPGTRLTVL.

This clonotype was recorded at least ten times. Written as DNA, the CDR3 is TGTGCCTGGAGAGCCAGCGGGAGCTCCTACAATGAGCAGTTCTTC. Its protein is CAWRASGSSYNEQFF. This chain uses TRBV30 with TRBJ2-1; 8 positions match TRBD2. J lost 0 bases, V lost 3 bases, and 4 bases had no gene match. CDR3 length equals 15 residues. CDR1 GTSNPN and CDR2 SVGIG come from the germline V gene (reference sequence).

The chain combines TRBV29-1 with TRBJ2-1; 8 nucleotides agree with TRBD2. This CDR3 is built from 16 residues. Germline CDR1 and CDR2: SQVTM and ANQGSEA. The V gene end was trimmed by 1 base and the J gene end by 4 bases; junction bases not matched to a gene: 9. This CDR3 reads CSVEAVTGGPYNEQFF. The DNA for the CDR3 is TGCAGCGTTGAAGCGGTGACGGGAGGGCCATACAATGAGCAGTTCTTC.

This clonotype was detected only a few times. The chain couples TRBV28 to TRBJ1-5, with a possible D match to TRBD1 (5 bases). In germline, CDR1 is MDHEN, CDR2 SYDVKM. Trimming shortened V by 4 bases and J by 6 bases, and 10 bases separated the two germline ends. This CDR3 is 13 amino acids long. The CDR3 coding sequence is TGTGCCAGCAGTTGGGTTGGGGCTCAGCCCCAGCATTTT. As protein: CASSWVGAQPQHF.

The chain links TRBV28 to TRBJ1-5; D remains ambiguous. V lost 3 bases, J lost 6 bases, and 12 bases lay in between. The CDR3 length is 14 residues. Germline V gene sequence: CDR1 MDHEN, CDR2 SYDVKM. CDR3 protein: CASSFYKDPQPQHF. DNA of the CDR3: TGTGCCAGCAGTTTTTATAAGGATCCTCAGCCCCAGCATTTT.

The rearrangement uses TRBV29-1 and TRBJ1-1; D remains unclear. This CDR3 has 13 residues. Germline V gene sequence: CDR1 SQVTM, CDR2 ANQGSEA. Trimming left V 1 base short and J 3 bases short, with 9 bases between. The DNA of the CDR3 is TGCAGCGTTGAAGTGCGACGGTACACTGAAGCTTTCTTT. This codes for CSVEVRRYTEAFF.

V gene TRBV19 combines with J gene TRBJ1-1; D may be TRBD1 (5 bases). The CDR3 has 14 amino acids. Germline-derived CDR1 and CDR2 are LNHDA and SQIVND (reference sequence). V was clipped by 5 bases and J by 3 bases, with 13 bases between them. CDR3 sequence (DNA): TGTGCCAGTAGTCCCGGGACGGTCTACACTGAAGCTTTCTTT. Protein: CASSPGTVYTEAFF.

This clonotype was recorded at least ten times. The gene calls are TRBV18 and TRBJ2-7; 10 nucleotides match TRBD1. V gave up 6 bases and J gave up 6 bases; unmatched junction bases: 8. This CDR3 has 14 amino acids. Per the germline V gene, CDR1 is KGHSH and CDR2 is LQKENI. CDR3 nucleotide sequence: TGTGCCAGCTCCGGAGGACAGGGGGAATCCGAGCAGTACTTC. Amino acids: CASSGGQGESEQYF.

This clonotype came up many times. The chain employs TRBV6-1 and TRBJ2-2; D remains ambiguous. V dropped 0 bases and J dropped 6 bases, with 20 bases sitting between them. Germline assignment: CDR1 MNHNS and CDR2 SASEGT. The CDR3 extends over 18 amino acids. CDR3 bases: TGTGCCAGCAGTGAAGCATTTATTCTCGTTGGGGTATCCGGGGAGCTGTTTTTT. This codes for CASSEAFILVGVSGELFF.

The V call is TRBV29-1, the J call TRBJ2-2; the D is unclear. V lost 7 bases and J 0 bases, leaving 15 bases between the germline ends. CDR1 and CDR2 from the germline V gene are SQVTM and ANQGSEA. This CDR3 comprises 15 residues. The DNA for the CDR3 is TGCAGCGCCCGCCCCCCCCCCGCGAACACCGGGGAGCTGTTTTTT. Its protein product is CSARPPPANTGELFF.

The genes are TRBV6-1 and TRBJ1-2; D is unresolved. In germline, CDR1 is MNHNS, CDR2 SASEGT. The germline V and J ends were trimmed by 6 bases and 8 bases, with 13 bases remaining between them. The CDR3 runs to 12 residues. The DNA of the CDR3 is TGTGCCAGCAGAAATAGGGTGCGGGGCTACACCTTC. This encodes CASRNRVRGYTF.

Ten or more counts support this clonotype. The chain recombines TRBV11-2 with TRBJ2-1, with D maybe TRBD2 (5 bases). The CDR3 consists of 13 residues. Trimming took off 3 bases at V and 5 bases at J, with 8 bases between the two ends. CDR1 and CDR2 from the germline V gene are SGHAT and FQNNGV. The CDR3 is CASSFTGNNEQFF. The DNA for the CDR3 is TGTGCCAGCAGCTTTACGGGGAACAATGAGCAGTTCTTC.

The rearrangement uses TRBV6-1 and TRBJ2-7; tentative D call: TRBD2 (6 bases). Looked up from germline, CDR1 is MNHNS and CDR2 is SASEGT. The CDR3 spans 14 residues. Trimming shortened V by 9 bases and J by 0 bases, and 15 bases separated the two germline ends. CDR3 amino acids: CASADYQSSYEQYF. CDR3 sequence (DNA): TGTGCCAGTGCGGACTACCAGAGCTCCTACGAGCAGTACTTC.

This clonotype was observed at least ten times. The chain is built from TRBV20-1 and TRBJ1-4, with TRBD1 as a possible D gene (6 bases). Trimming cost V 3 bases and J 8 bases, with 19 bases left between them. The length of the CDR3 is 15 residues. Germline V gene lookup returns CDR1 DFQATT and CDR2 SNEGSKA (reference sequence). CDR3 residues: CSARDRRGAVEKLFF. The CDR3 DNA is TGCAGTGCTAGGGATCGGAGGGGGGCCGTCGAAAAACTGTTTTTT.

The genes are TRBV6-5 and TRBJ1-2; TRBD1 agrees at 7 bases. The J segment lost 0 bases and the V segment lost 3 bases, leaving 10 bases of the junction unmatched. This CDR3 is 17 amino acids long. The germline V gene has CDR1 MNHEY and CDR2 SVGAGI. The CDR3 DNA follows: TGTGCCAGCAGTTATCGACAGGGTGGGGTTTCTAACTATGGCTACACCTTC. Its translation: CASSYRQGGVSNYGYTF.

This chain connects TRBV5-1 to TRBJ2-5; TRBD1 might be the D (6 bases). Per the germline V gene, CDR1 is SGHRS and CDR2 is YFSETQ. This CDR3 comprises 16 residues. Trimming cost V 4 bases and J 0 bases, with 16 bases left between them. The CDR3 DNA follows: TGCGCCAGCAGCAACGGACAGAAGACGTACCAAGAGACCCAGTACTTC. The encoded protein is CASSNGQKTYQETQYF.

With regard to this clonotype: A junction boundary mismatches the germline segment, possibly from a read error. The chain employs TRBV13 and TRBJ2-7, with D perhaps TRBD1 (6 bases). CDR3 size: 15 residues. In germline, CDR1 is PRHDT, CDR2 FYEKMQ (reference sequence). The CDR3 DNA is TGTACCAGCAGCTTAGGCCTCGGGACAAACTACGAGCAGTACTTC. Its translation: CTSSLGLGTNYEQYF.

This clonotype was seen ten or more times. The CDR3, as DNA: TGTGCCAGCAGTTCCCGACAGGGAAATGAAAAACTGTTTTTT. It yields the protein CASSSRQGNEKLFF. The chain combines TRBV5-8 with TRBJ1-4; 7 bases agree with TRBD1. Germline V gene sequence: CDR1 SGHTS, CDR2 YDEGEE. The V and J ends lost 5 bases and 5 bases, in that order; junction bases with no gene match: 6. This CDR3 is 14 amino acids long.